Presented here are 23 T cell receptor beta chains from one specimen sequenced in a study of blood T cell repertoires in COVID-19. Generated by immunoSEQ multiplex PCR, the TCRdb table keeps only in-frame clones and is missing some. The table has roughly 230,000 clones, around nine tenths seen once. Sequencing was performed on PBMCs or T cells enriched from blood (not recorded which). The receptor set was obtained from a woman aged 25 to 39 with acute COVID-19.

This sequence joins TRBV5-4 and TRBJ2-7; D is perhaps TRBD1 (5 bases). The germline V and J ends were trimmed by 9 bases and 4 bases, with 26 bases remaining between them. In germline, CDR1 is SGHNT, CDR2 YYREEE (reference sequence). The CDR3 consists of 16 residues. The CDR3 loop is CAIRIGGNRSPYEQYF. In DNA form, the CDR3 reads TGTGCCATCCGCATAGGCGGTAACAGGTCCCCTTACGAGCAGTACTTC.

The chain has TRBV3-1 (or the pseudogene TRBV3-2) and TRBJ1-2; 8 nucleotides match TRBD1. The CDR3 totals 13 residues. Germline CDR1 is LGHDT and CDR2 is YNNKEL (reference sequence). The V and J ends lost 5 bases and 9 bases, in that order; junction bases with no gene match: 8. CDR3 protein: CASSRTGWVSYTF. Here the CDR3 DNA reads TGTGCCAGCAGCAGGACAGGGTGGGTGAGCTACACCTTC.

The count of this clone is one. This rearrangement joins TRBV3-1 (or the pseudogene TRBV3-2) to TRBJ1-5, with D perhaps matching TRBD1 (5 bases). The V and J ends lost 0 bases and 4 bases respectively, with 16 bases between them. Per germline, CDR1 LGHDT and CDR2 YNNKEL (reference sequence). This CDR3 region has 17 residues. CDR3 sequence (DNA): TGTGCCAGCAGCCAAGATTTTCGGGTGAAGGGGAATCAGCCCCAGCATTTT. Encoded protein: CASSQDFRVKGNQPQHF.

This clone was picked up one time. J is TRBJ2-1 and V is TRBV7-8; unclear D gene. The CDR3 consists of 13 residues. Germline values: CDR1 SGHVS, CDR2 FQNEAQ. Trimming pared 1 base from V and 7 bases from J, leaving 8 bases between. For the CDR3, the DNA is TGTGCCAGCAGCTTAGACAGCCAGAATGAGCAGTTCTTC. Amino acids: CASSLDSQNEQFF.

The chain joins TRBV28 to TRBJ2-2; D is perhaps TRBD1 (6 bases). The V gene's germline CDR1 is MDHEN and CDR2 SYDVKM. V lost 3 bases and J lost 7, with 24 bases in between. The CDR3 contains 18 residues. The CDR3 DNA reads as TGTGCCAGCAGTTTCTCGACAGGTAGAGACGTGTTCCTCGGGGAGCTGTTTTTT. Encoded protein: CASSFSTGRDVFLGELFF. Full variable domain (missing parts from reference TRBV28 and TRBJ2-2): DVKVTQSSRYLVKRTGEKVFLECVQDMDHENMFWYRQDPGLGLRLIYFSYDVKMKEKGDIPEGYSVSREKKERFSLILESASTNQTSMYLCASSFSTGRDVFLGELFFGEGSRLTVL.

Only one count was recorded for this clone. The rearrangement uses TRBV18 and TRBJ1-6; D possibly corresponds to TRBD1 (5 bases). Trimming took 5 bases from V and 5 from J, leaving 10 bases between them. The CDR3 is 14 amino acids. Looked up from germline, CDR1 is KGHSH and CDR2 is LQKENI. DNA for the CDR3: TGTGCCAGCTCAGTGGACATAAATAATTCACCCCTCCACTTT. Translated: CASSVDINNSPLHF.

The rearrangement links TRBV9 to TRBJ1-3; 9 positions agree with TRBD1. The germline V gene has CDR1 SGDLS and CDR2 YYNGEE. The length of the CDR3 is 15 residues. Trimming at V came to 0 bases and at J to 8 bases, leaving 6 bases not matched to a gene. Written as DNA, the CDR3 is TGTGCCAGCAGCGTAGATGGACAGGGGTTGTACACCATATATTTT. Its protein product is CASSVDGQGLYTIYF.

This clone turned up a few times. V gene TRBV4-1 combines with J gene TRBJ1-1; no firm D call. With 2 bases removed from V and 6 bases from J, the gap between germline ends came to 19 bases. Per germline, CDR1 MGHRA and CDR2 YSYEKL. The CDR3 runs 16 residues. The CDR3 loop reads CASSQKRLTRAPEAFF. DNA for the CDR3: TGCGCCAGCAGCCAAAAGAGGTTAACGCGAGCCCCTGAAGCTTTCTTT.

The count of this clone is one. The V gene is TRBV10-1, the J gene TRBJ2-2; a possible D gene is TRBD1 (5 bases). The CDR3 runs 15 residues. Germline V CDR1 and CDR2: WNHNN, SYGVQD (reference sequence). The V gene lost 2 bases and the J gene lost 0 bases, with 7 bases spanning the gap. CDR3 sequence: CASSEKGSNTGELFF. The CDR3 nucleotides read TGCGCCAGCAGTGAGAAGGGGTCGAACACCGGGGAGCTGTTTTTT.

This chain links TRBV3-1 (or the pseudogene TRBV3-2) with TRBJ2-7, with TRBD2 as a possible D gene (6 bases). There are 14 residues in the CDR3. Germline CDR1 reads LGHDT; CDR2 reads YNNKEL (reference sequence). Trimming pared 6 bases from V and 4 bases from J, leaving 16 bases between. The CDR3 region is CASSGPGSGYEQYF. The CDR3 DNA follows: TGTGCCAGCAGTGGTCCCGGCAGCGGGTACGAGCAGTACTTC.

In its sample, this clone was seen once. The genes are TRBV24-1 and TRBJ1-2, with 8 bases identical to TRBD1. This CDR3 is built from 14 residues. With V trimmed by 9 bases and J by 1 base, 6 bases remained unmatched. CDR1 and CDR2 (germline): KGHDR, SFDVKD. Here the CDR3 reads CATAGQGNNYGYTF. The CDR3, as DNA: TGTGCCACCGCCGGACAGGGAAATAACTATGGCTACACCTTC.

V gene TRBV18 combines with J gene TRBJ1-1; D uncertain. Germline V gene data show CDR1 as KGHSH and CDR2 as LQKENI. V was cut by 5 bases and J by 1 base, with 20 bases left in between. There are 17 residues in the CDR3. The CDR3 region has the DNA TGTGCCAGCTCAATGAGCGGACTCCGGGCCCCGAACACTGAAGCTTTCTTT. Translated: CASSMSGLRAPNTEAFF.

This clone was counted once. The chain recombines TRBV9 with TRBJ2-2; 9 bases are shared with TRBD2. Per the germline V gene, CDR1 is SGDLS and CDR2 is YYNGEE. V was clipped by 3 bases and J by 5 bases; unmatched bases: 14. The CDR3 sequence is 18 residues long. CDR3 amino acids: CASSDSRRGGRVTGELFF. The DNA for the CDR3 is TGTGCCAGCAGCGACAGCCGGCGGGGGGGCCGGGTTACCGGGGAGCTGTTTTTT. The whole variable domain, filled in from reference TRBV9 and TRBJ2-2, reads DSGVTQTPKHLITATGQRVTLRCSPRSGDLSVYWYQQSLDQGLQFLIQYYNGEERAKGNILERFSAQQFPDLHSELNLSSLELGDSALYFCASSDSRRGGRVTGELFFGEGSRLTVL.

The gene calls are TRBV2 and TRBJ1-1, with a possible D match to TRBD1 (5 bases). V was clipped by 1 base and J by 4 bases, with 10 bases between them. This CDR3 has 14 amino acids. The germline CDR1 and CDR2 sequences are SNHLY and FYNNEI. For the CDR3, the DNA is TGTGCCAGCAGTGAAGGGGGGGTTGTCACTGAAGCTTTCTTT. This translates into CASSEGGVVTEAFF.

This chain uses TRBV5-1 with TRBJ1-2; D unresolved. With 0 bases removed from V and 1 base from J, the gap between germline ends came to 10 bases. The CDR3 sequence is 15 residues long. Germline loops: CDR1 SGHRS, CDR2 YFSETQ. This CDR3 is CASSLAAANNYGYTF. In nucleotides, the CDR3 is TGCGCCAGCAGCTTGGCCGCCGCTAATAACTATGGCTACACCTTC.

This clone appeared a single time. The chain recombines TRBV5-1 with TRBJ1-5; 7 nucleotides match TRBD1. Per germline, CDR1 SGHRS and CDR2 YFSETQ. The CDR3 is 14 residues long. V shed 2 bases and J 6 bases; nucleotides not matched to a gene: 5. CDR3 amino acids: CASSFGTEGQPQHF. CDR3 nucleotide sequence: TGCGCCAGCAGCTTCGGGACAGAAGGTCAGCCCCAGCATTTT.

The DNA for the CDR3 is TGTGCCAGCAGTTACTCGGCGGGGGAATGGACTGAGCAGTTCTTC. Protein sequence: CASSYSAGEWTEQFF. The chain recombines TRBV6-5 with TRBJ2-1; 7 nucleotides line up with TRBD2. This CDR3 is built from 15 residues. Trimming cost V 0 bases and J 9 bases; bases outside gene matches: 8. Germline CDR1 is MNHEY and CDR2 is SVGAGI.

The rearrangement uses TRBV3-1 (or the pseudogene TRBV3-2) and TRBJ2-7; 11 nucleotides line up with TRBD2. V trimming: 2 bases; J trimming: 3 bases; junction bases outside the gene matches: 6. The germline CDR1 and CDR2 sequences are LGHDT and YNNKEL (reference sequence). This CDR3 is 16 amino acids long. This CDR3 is CASSQRLAGIDYEQYF. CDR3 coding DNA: TGTGCCAGCAGCCAAAGACTAGCGGGGATAGACTACGAGCAGTACTTC.

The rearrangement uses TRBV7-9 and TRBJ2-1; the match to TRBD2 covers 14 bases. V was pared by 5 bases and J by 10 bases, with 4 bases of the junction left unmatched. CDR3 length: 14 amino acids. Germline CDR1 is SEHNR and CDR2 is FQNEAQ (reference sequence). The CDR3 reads CASSRLAGGPEQFF. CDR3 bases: TGTGCCAGCAGCCGACTAGCGGGGGGGCCAGAGCAGTTCTTC.

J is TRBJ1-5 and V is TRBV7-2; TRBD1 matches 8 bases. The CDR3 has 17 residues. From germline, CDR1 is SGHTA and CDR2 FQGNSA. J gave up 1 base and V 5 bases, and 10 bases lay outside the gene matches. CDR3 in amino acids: CASSPWGTGGSNQPQHF. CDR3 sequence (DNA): TGTGCCAGCAGCCCCTGGGGAACAGGGGGAAGCAATCAGCCCCAGCATTTT. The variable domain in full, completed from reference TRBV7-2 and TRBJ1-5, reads GAGVSQSPSNKVTEKGKDVELRCDPISGHTALYWYRQSLGQGLEFLIYFQGNSAPDKSGLPSDRFSAERTGGSVSTLTIQRTQQEDSAVYLCASSPWGTGGSNQPQHFGDGTRLSIL.

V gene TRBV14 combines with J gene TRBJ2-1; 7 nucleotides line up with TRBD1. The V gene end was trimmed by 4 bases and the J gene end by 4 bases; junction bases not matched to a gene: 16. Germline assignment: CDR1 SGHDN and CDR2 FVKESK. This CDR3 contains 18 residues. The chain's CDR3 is CASSLSTGSTLIYNEQFF. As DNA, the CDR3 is TGTGCCAGCAGCCTATCGACAGGGAGCACACTGATATACAATGAGCAGTTCTTC.

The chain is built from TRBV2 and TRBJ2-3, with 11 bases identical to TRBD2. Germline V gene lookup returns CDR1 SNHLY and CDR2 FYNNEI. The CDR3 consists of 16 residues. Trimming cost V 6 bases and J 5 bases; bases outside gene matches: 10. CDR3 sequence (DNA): TGTGCCAGCAGCCCTAGCGGGGGGTTCTCAGGAGATACGCAGTATTTT. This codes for CASSPSGGFSGDTQYF.

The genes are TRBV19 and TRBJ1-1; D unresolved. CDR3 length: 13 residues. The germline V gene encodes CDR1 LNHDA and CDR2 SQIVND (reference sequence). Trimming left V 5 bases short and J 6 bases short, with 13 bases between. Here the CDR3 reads CASSLEYLAEAFF. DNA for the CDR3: TGTGCCAGTAGTTTGGAGTATCTCGCTGAAGCTTTCTTT.